The 18 T cell receptor beta chains below all came from one sample that was sequenced in a study of shared clonotypes between healthy human individuals. Assay used: immunoSEQ multiplex PCR; TCRdb lists only in-frame clones, some missing. The sample yields roughly 1,000,000 clones, 78% seen once. The sequencing sample was made of memory CD4+ T cells from PBMCs. The subset here: CD45RA-negative fraction. The source of these receptors is a man younger than 35 in good health. Some clones in this sample may be carry-over from other donors' samples.

The V and J genes are TRBV28 and TRBJ2-7; D is undetermined. CDR3 length equals 16 residues. Germline V CDR1 and CDR2: MDHEN, SYDVKM. Trimming shortened V by 6 bases and J by 0 bases, and 18 bases separated the two germline ends. In nucleotides, the CDR3 is TGTGCCAGCAGCATCGTAGGAAACCTCGACTCCTACGAGCAGTACTTC. Translation: CASSIVGNLDSYEQYF.

Turning to this clone: The same CDR3 is also encoded by other DNA sequences in this sample. This sequence joins TRBV7-9 and TRBJ1-1; D is ambiguous. Per germline, CDR1 SEHNR and CDR2 FQNEAQ (reference sequence). There are 13 residues in the CDR3. The ends were cut back, 2 bases at V and 1 base at J, with 5 bases in the middle. The CDR3 coding sequence is TGTGCCAGCAGCTTATCGGGGAACACTGAAGCTTTCTTT. This gives the protein CASSLSGNTEAFF.

Only one count was recorded for this clone. J is TRBJ2-3 and V is TRBV6-5; D possibly uses TRBD1 or TRBD2 (5 bases each). V was pared by 6 bases and J by 8 bases, with 18 bases between. This CDR3 is built from 14 residues. The germline V gene has CDR1 MNHEY and CDR2 SVGAGI. CDR3 loop: CASRPTGDGGTQYF. The CDR3 DNA reads TGTGCCAGCAGACCTACAGGAGACGGAGGTACGCAGTATTTT.

Only one count was recorded for this clone. The chain employs TRBV28 and TRBJ1-2; D is unresolved. The CDR3 has 15 amino acids. Trimming cost V 8 bases and J 1 base, with 17 bases left between them. The germline V gene encodes CDR1 MDHEN and CDR2 SYDVKM. CDR3 in DNA: TGTGCCAGCCTAACTTCCCGGGCCCTTAACTATGGCTACACCTTC. Protein sequence: CASLTSRALNYGYTF.

The V and J genes are TRBV10-3 and TRBJ2-1, with 7 bases identical to TRBD2. The CDR3 is 15 amino acids. Unmatched junction bases numbered 6, after V lost 3 bases and J lost 4 bases. The V gene's germline CDR1 is ENHRY and CDR2 SYGVKD. CDR3 sequence: CAISEFLADYNEQFF. CDR3 DNA sequence: TGTGCCATCAGTGAATTTCTAGCGGATTACAATGAGCAGTTCTTC.

This clone came up once. The chain couples TRBV2 to TRBJ2-7, with 7 positions matching TRBD1. V trimming: 0 bases; J trimming: 3 bases; junction bases outside the gene matches: 8. Looked up from germline, CDR1 is SNHLY and CDR2 is FYNNEI. The CDR3 runs to 16 residues. The CDR3 coding sequence is TGTGCCAGCAGTGAAGCGGGTTTCAGGGACAGCTACGAGCAGTACTTC. It yields the protein CASSEAGFRDSYEQYF.

The chain employs TRBV5-8 and TRBJ2-3; D is undetermined. Trimming took 1 base from V and 4 from J, leaving 7 bases between them. There are 13 residues in the CDR3. CDR1 and CDR2 (germline): SGHTS, YDEGEE. Here the CDR3 reads CASSLFQADTQYF. CDR3 nucleotide sequence: TGTGCCAGCAGCTTGTTCCAGGCAGATACGCAGTATTTT.

This chain joins TRBV6-5 and TRBJ2-7; either TRBD1 or TRBD2 may supply D (5 bases each). The length of the CDR3 is 13 residues. Trimming shortened V by 6 bases and J by 6 bases, and 15 bases separated the two germline ends. Germline V CDR1 and CDR2: MNHEY, SVGAGI. CDR3 loop: CASSQGPAGEQYF. The CDR3 DNA follows: TGTGCCAGCAGCCAGGGACCGGCTGGCGAGCAGTACTTC.

In regard to this clone: Other DNA sequences of this sample code for an identical CDR3. This chain links TRBV4-2 with TRBJ2-1, with a weak D call TRBD2 (5 bases). V gave up 4 bases and J gave up 7 bases, with 5 bases separating them. Per the germline V gene, CDR1 is LGHNA and CDR2 is YNFKEQ. This CDR3 has 11 residues. The CDR3 sequence is CASSRGNEQFF. As DNA, the CDR3 is TGTGCCAGCAGCCGAGGGAATGAGCAGTTCTTC.

This clone has just one count. The chain uses TRBV25-1 and TRBJ2-1; D is tentatively TRBD1 or TRBD2 (5 bases each). The germline gives CDR1 MGHDK, CDR2 SYGVNS. The CDR3 loop spans 16 amino acids. Deletions cut 5 bases from V and 7 bases from J, with 21 bases between. The CDR3 region is CASSIEGTGIPNEQFF. CDR3 coding DNA: TGTGCCAGCAGTATCGAAGGGACCGGGATTCCTAATGAGCAGTTCTTC.

This clone showed up just once. The rearrangement uses TRBV28 and TRBJ2-7; 7 bases fit TRBD1. J gave up 6 bases and V 2 bases, and 10 bases lay outside the gene matches. The germline V gene encodes CDR1 MDHEN and CDR2 SYDVKM. The CDR3 totals 15 residues. The chain's CDR3 is CASSLQSGQTIEQYF. CDR3 nucleotides: TGTGCCAGCAGTTTACAGTCGGGACAGACAATCGAGCAGTACTTC.

The CDR3 sequence is CASSHMGTGDEKLFF. DNA of the CDR3: TGTGCCAGCAGCCACATGGGGACAGGGGATGAAAAACTGTTTTTT. The V call is TRBV7-9, the J call TRBJ1-4; 10 bases line up with TRBD1. Trimming took 5 bases from V and 6 from J; bases not matched to a gene: 6. Germline loops: CDR1 SEHNR, CDR2 FQNEAQ (reference sequence). The CDR3 has 15 amino acids.

This chain uses TRBV28 with TRBJ2-1; D is unresolved. V lost 3 bases and J 14 bases, leaving 14 bases between the germline ends. The CDR3 has 12 residues. CDR1 MDHEN and CDR2 SYDVKM come from the germline V gene. The CDR3 nucleotides are TGTGCCAGCAGTTTGTACGGGCCAACAAAGTTCTTC. This encodes CASSLYGPTKFF.

The rearrangement uses TRBV28 and TRBJ2-7, with 7 bases that match TRBD1. Germline V lookup: CDR1 MDHEN, CDR2 SYDVKM. The V gene end was trimmed by 3 bases and the J gene end by 5 bases; junction bases not matched to a gene: 4. This CDR3 region has 13 residues. CDR3 nucleotides: TGTGCCAGCAGTTTGACAGGGTACCACGAGCAGTACTTC. It translates to CASSLTGYHEQYF.

The J gene is TRBJ2-1, the V gene TRBV10-1; D remains unclear. Trimming took 0 bases from V and 6 from J, leaving 6 bases between them. From germline, CDR1 is WNHNN and CDR2 SYGVQD (reference sequence). This CDR3 region has 13 residues. CDR3 loop: CASSESSPNEQFF. The CDR3 coding sequence is TGCGCCAGCAGTGAGTCGAGTCCCAATGAGCAGTTCTTC.

The chain joins TRBV28 to TRBJ1-4, with a weak D call TRBD1 (5 bases). The V gene lost 9 bases and the J gene lost 13 bases, with 27 bases spanning the gap. The length of the CDR3 is 15 residues. Germline V CDR1 and CDR2: MDHEN, SYDVKM. The CDR3 here is CASHPAGTASGGLFF. CDR3 DNA: TGTGCCAGTCACCCCGCCGGGACTGCCTCGGGTGGACTGTTTTTT.

This chain links TRBV7-9 with TRBJ2-6; D is unresolved. The germline V gene has CDR1 SEHNR and CDR2 FQNEAQ (reference sequence). Trimming stripped 2 bases from V and 0 bases from J, with 8 bases between. The CDR3 is 16 residues long. CDR3 nucleotide sequence: TGTGCCAGCAGCTTATCCAGTGCCTCTGGGGCCAACGTCCTGACTTTC. Translation: CASSLSSASGANVLTF.

This chain connects TRBV19 to TRBJ2-5; D is perhaps TRBD2 (6 bases). Germline loops: CDR1 LNHDA, CDR2 SQIVND (reference sequence). The V and J ends lost 5 bases and 5 bases respectively, with 18 bases between them. The CDR3 extends over 15 amino acids. The DNA of the CDR3 is TGTGCCAGTAGTCCTCTACCTTCCGGGAGTGAGACCCAGTACTTC. This gives the protein CASSPLPSGSETQYF.